Included here is one T cell receptor beta chain sequence, with context. Its specificity is not known. The sample originates from a study of beta chain features in type 1 diabetes. The overall study: Examined across all samples were about 99,000,000 sorted cells. Broader study findings: People with Type 1 diabetes carried modestly yet significantly shorter TCRB CDR3s in all four CD4+ subsets. The study notes PCR might favor shorter templates equally in patients and controls. Compared to healthy donors, patients appeared to have naive, central memory and Treg TCRB repertoires that were more alike. When cDNA is sequenced, cells with high TCR expression could be over-represented.

The V gene's germline CDR1 is SGHDT and CDR2 YYEEEE. V shed 3 bases and J shed 3 bases, with 16 bases lying between them. CDR3 size: 15 residues. The sequenced template was cDNA made from the entire isolated RNA. The assay was immunoSEQ multiplex PCR, and TCRdb's table has in-frame clones only and misses some. The repertoire holds about 160,000 clones, approximately 8.1% seen once, with more than 0.75% in the top ten. Specimen: central memory CD4+ T cells from blood. The clonotype comes from a middle-aged woman with type 1 diabetes. The chain couples TRBV5-6 to TRBJ2-7; D perhaps matches TRBD1 (6 bases). The CDR3 DNA reads as TGTGCCAGCAGCTCACAGGGCCGAGAAGTCTACGAGCAGTACTTC. Translated, it gives CASSSQGREVYEQYF.